The next 23 T cell receptor beta chains were all read from a single sample in a study of blood T cells in healthy people across ages. With a J-beta primer mix and a sample-barcoded 5' primer, a second PCR ran 7 to 11 cycles. TCRdb reanalysed the 5' RACE reads using MiXCR and keeps one entry per CDR3 protein. The sample includes 1.5 million to 2 million distinct CDR3 sequences, 28% of them seen just once. Sequencing was done on a sample of blood. Every receptor here comes from a woman in her thirties in good health.

This chain joins TRBV7-9 and TRBJ2-7, with D uncertain. The CDR3 runs 15 residues. Germline V CDR1 and CDR2: SEHNR, FQNEAQ (reference sequence). Between the trimmed V and J ends, which lost 1 base and 5 bases, there was a span of 15 bases. The CDR3: CASSLGAVDNHEQYF. Here the CDR3 DNA reads TGTGCCAGCAGCTTAGGGGCGGTTGACAACCACGAGCAGTACTTC.

The chain employs TRBV4-3 and TRBJ2-6; D is perhaps TRBD1 (5 bases). Germline CDR1 reads LGHNA; CDR2 reads YSLEER. The CDR3 has 16 residues. V was shortened by 4 bases and J by 2 bases, with 12 bases between the two germline ends. The CDR3 DNA follows: TGCGCCAGCAGCCCAATCCAGGGTACTGGGGCCAACGTCCTGACTTTC. This translates into CASSPIQGTGANVLTF.

This clonotype occurred many times. This chain uses TRBV21-1 with TRBJ2-7; TRBD1 reflects the table's D call only, with no check against the DNA. TRBV21-1 is labeled a pseudogene. CDR3 length equals 16 residues. The CDR3 loop is CASSYRTESLSYEQYF. In nucleotides, the CDR3 is TGTGCCAGCAGCTACCGGACAGAATCCCTCTCCTACGAGCAGTACTTC.

The J gene is TRBJ1-3, the V gene TRBV5-1; D remains unclear. This CDR3 is 14 amino acids long. V shed 0 bases and J shed 0 bases, with 4 bases lying between them. Germline V lookup: CDR1 SGHRS, CDR2 YFSETQ. CDR3 loop: CASSLDISGNTIYF. The CDR3 region has the DNA TGCGCCAGCAGCTTGGACATCTCTGGAAACACCATATATTTT.

V usage is TRBV19 and J usage is TRBJ1-1; a weak D match, TRBD1 (6 bases). This CDR3 is 15 amino acids long. V gave up 5 bases and J gave up 1 base, with 14 bases separating them. Germline V CDR1 and CDR2: LNHDA, SQIVND (reference sequence). CDR3 coding DNA: TGTGCCAGTAGTTTGGGATCGACAGGGAACACTGAAGCTTTCTTT. As protein: CASSLGSTGNTEAFF.

With respect to this clonotype: A read error may explain this, as a much larger clone is one base away. The chain carries TRBV20-1 and TRBJ2-6, with D tentatively TRBD2 (5 bases). Germline V gene data show CDR1 as DFQATT and CDR2 as SNEGSKA (reference sequence). Between the trimmed V and J ends, which lost 5 bases and 0 bases, there was a span of 14 bases. The CDR3 covers 16 residues. CDR3 amino acids: CSASDGGLSGANVLTF. The CDR3 coding sequence is TGCAGTGCTTCCGACGGAGGACTCTCTGGGGCCAACGTCCTGACTTTC.

V and J are TRBV7-2 and TRBJ2-2; no definite D call. Germline lookup yields CDR1 SGHTA and CDR2 FQGNSA. V was cut by 2 bases and J by 7 bases, with 8 bases left in between. The CDR3 consists of 13 residues. The CDR3 coding sequence is TGTGCCAGCAGCTTAAGGCGGCTCGGGGAGCTGTTTTTT. It encodes CASSLRRLGELFF.

This clonotype was observed at least ten times. The chain is built from TRBV3-1 and TRBJ2-5; 7 positions match TRBD1. Germline CDR1 LGHDT, CDR2 YNNKEL (reference sequence). This CDR3 contains 15 residues. V trimming: 0 bases; J trimming: 2 bases; junction bases outside the gene matches: 3. The CDR3 DNA reads TGTGCCAGCAGCCAAGATGGACAGGAACAAGAGACCCAGTACTTC. This translates into CASSQDGQEQETQYF.

A few counts support this clonotype. The CDR3 region is CASSQSERGAYNEQFF. As DNA, the CDR3 is TGCGCCAGCAGCCAGTCCGAGCGGGGGGCCTACAATGAGCAGTTCTTC. The chain links TRBV4-3 to TRBJ2-1, with 9 bases lining up with TRBD2. The CDR3 is 16 residues long. Germline CDR1 and CDR2: LGHNA and YSLEER. Trimming took 3 bases from V and 2 from J; bases not matched to a gene: 5.

This clonotype was seen only a few times. The chain joins TRBV11-1 to TRBJ2-3; D might be TRBD2 (5 bases). The V end lost 4 bases, the J end lost 0 bases, and 23 bases lay between the germline ends. Germline lookup yields CDR1 SGHAT and CDR2 FQDESV (reference sequence). The CDR3 is made up of 19 amino acids. In DNA form, the CDR3 reads TGTGCCAGCAGCTCCGGGGATCACACCTCCGTACTTAGCACAGATACGCAGTATTTT. Translation gives CASSSGDHTSVLSTDTQYF.

This clonotype was seen many times. The chain couples TRBV6-5 to TRBJ1-2; tentative D call: TRBD1 (5 bases). The CDR3 length is 15 residues. Trimming stripped 5 bases from V and 6 bases from J, with 19 bases between. Germline V gives CDR1 MNHEY, CDR2 SVGAGI. CDR3 sequence (DNA): TGTGCCAGCAGTGTCATGGGGACCCGGCCCAATGGCTACACCTTC. It codes for CASSVMGTRPNGYTF.

Worth noting for this clonotype: The junction shows a germline mismatch at one end, possibly a read error. V gene TRBV7-2 combines with J gene TRBJ2-7, with TRBD1 identical over 8 bases. The CDR3 extends over 14 amino acids. The germline V gene has CDR1 SGHTA and CDR2 FQGNSA. The CDR3 region has the DNA TGTGCCAGCAGCTTAGTCCGGACAGGGAACGATCAGTACTTC. It encodes CASSLVRTGNDQYF.

This chain links TRBV5-4 with TRBJ2-4; 7 bases are shared with TRBD1. This CDR3 contains 13 residues. Germline trimming cut 6 bases from V and 7 bases from J; bases unmatched to any gene: 7. The germline gives CDR1 SGHNT, CDR2 YYREEE (reference sequence). DNA for the CDR3: TGTGCCAGCATGTGGGACAGTGGGAACATTCAGTACTTC. It encodes CASMWDSGNIQYF.

This rearrangement joins TRBV7-7 to TRBJ2-3; TRBD2 aligns across 8 bases. CDR1 is SSHAT, CDR2 FNYEAQ, per germline (reference sequence). There are 16 residues in the CDR3. V gave up 8 bases and J gave up 5 bases; unmatched junction bases: 15. CDR3 loop: CASSAGVPAGVDTQYF. CDR3 DNA sequence: TGTGCCAGCTCGGCAGGGGTACCAGCGGGAGTAGATACGCAGTATTTT. The full variable domain, completed using reference TRBV7-7 and TRBJ2-3, is GAGVSQSPRYKVTKRGQDVTLRCDPISSHATLYWYQQALGQGPEFLTYFNYEAQPDKSGLPSDRFSAERPEGSISTLTIQRTEQRDSAMYRCASSAGVPAGVDTQYFGPGTRLTVL.

The chain couples TRBV27 to TRBJ2-6; D gene uncertain. Trimming pared 5 bases from V and 2 bases from J, leaving 10 bases between. Germline V CDR1 and CDR2: MNHEY, SMNVEV (reference sequence). The CDR3 runs 15 residues. The CDR3 region is CASSQVGPGANVLTF. CDR3 nucleotide sequence: TGTGCCAGCAGTCAGGTAGGGCCTGGGGCCAACGTCCTGACTTTC.

CDR3 protein: CSVPHRGREYNEQYF. CDR3 sequence (DNA): TGCAGCGTTCCCCACAGGGGGAGGGAGTACAATGAGCAGTACTTC. V gene TRBV29-1 combines with J gene TRBJ2-5, with a tentative D call TRBD1 (8 bases). The V gene's germline CDR1 is SQVTM and CDR2 ANQGSEA. V was cut by 5 bases and J by 11 bases, with 27 bases left in between. This CDR3 is built from 15 residues.

This chain uses TRBV29-1 with TRBJ2-6; unclear D gene. Germline CDR1 SQVTM, CDR2 ANQGSEA. Trimming took 4 bases from V and 0 from J, leaving 7 bases between them. The CDR3 has 14 residues. The CDR3 bases are TGCAGCGTTGCGGACGGCTCTGGGGCCAACGTCCTGACTTTC. It codes for CSVADGSGANVLTF.

The V gene is TRBV27, the J gene TRBJ1-5; D remains unclear. This CDR3 has 13 residues. Trimming removed 2 bases at V and 7 bases at J, with 9 bases between. Germline lookup yields CDR1 MNHEY and CDR2 SMNVEV (reference sequence). The CDR3 DNA is TGTGCCAGCAGTTTAAACGTCGGGCAGCCCCAGCATTTT. Its protein product is CASSLNVGQPQHF.

The gene calls are TRBV20-1 and TRBJ2-1; D not certain. The DNA end is more similar to TRBJ2-7, so the J call may be wrong. This CDR3 has 13 amino acids. In germline, CDR1 is DFQATT, CDR2 SNEGSKA (reference sequence). The CDR3 here is CSAPDIIYNEQYF. CDR3 DNA: TGCAGTGCTCCCGACATTATCTACAATGAGCAGTACTTC.

This clonotype was found a few times. The gene calls are TRBV7-2 and TRBJ2-1; D possibly matches TRBD1 or TRBD2 (5 bases each). The V gene lost 10 bases and the J gene lost 8 bases, with 15 bases spanning the gap. Germline V gene sequence: CDR1 SGHTA, CDR2 FQGNSA. The CDR3 runs to 12 residues. CDR3 DNA: TGTGCCACCAGGACGGGGCCGCATGAGCAGTTCTTC. Translation gives CATRTGPHEQFF.

This clonotype has only a few counts. The rearrangement uses TRBV28 and TRBJ1-5; 9 bases fit TRBD1. The CDR3 consists of 15 residues. Germline loops: CDR1 MDHEN, CDR2 SYDVKM. J gave up 7 bases and V 4 bases, and 8 bases lay outside the gene matches. The DNA of the CDR3 is TGTGCCAGCAGTTCCCTGACAGGGGGAGGACAGCCCCAGCATTTT. Residues: CASSSLTGGGQPQHF.

This clonotype has ten or more counts. The chain joins TRBV20-1 to TRBJ2-7; 7 nucleotides align to TRBD1. J gave up 6 bases and V 3 bases, and 8 bases lay outside the gene matches. The germline gives CDR1 DFQATT, CDR2 SNEGSKA (reference sequence). This CDR3 comprises 13 residues. The CDR3: CSARLQGSSEQYF. CDR3 in DNA: TGCAGTGCTAGGTTACAGGGGAGTAGCGAGCAGTACTTC.

The chain employs TRBV20-1 and TRBJ2-5; D might be TRBD2 (6 bases). The germline gives CDR1 DFQATT, CDR2 SNEGSKA (reference sequence). The germline V and J ends were trimmed by 3 bases and 11 bases, with 22 bases remaining between them. CDR3 size: 14 residues. The CDR3 nucleotides are TGCAGTGCTAGTGTACCGACTGGCGGGGTGCAGCAGTACTTC. As protein: CSASVPTGGVQQYF.